These 18 T cell receptor beta chains came from one sample sequenced in a study of blood T cell repertoires in COVID-19. The assay was immunoSEQ multiplex PCR, and TCRdb's table has in-frame clones only and misses some. The sample includes approximately 23,000 clones, around 91% seen only once; the top ten take 2.7%. The sequenced material came from peripheral blood. The receptors were gathered from an older man with acute or convalescent COVID-19.

To note about this clone: The same CDR3 can be traced to other DNA sequences in this sample. The chain employs TRBV9 and TRBJ1-3; weak D call: TRBD1 (6 bases). Per germline, CDR1 SGDLS and CDR2 YYNGEE. Trimming shortened V by 2 bases and J by 3 bases, and 9 bases separated the two germline ends. CDR3 length equals 14 residues. The CDR3 loop reads CASSVGAFGNTIYF. DNA for the CDR3: TGTGCCAGCAGCGTGGGGGCATTTGGAAACACCATATATTTT.

The chain uses TRBV21-1 and TRBJ2-7; TRBD1 is taken as the D call from the table, unchecked against the DNA. TRBV21-1 is a pseudogene. The CDR3 consists of 17 residues. The CDR3 DNA reads TGTGCCAGCAGCAAATTGCCATTGGCCGTTTCCCTTGGCGAGCAGTACTTC. Its translation: CASSKLPLAVSLGEQYF.

A few counts support this clone. The V gene is TRBV18, the J gene TRBJ2-7; 11 bases are a match to TRBD2. V lost 8 bases to trimming and J lost 5 bases; unmatched junction nucleotides: 14. The germline V gene has CDR1 KGHSH and CDR2 LQKENI. The CDR3 sequence is 16 residues long. DNA of the CDR3: TGTGCCAGCAAGTCTAGCGGGGGGCAGTCATCTCACGAGCAGTACTTC. Translated: CASKSSGGQSSHEQYF.

The chain uses TRBV28 and TRBJ1-1; no clear D. This CDR3 is 11 amino acids long. Germline CDR1 reads MDHEN; CDR2 reads SYDVKM. V was shortened by 7 bases and J by 10 bases, with 13 bases between the two germline ends. The chain's CDR3 is CASTIAGGAFF. CDR3 sequence (DNA): TGTGCCAGCACCATCGCTGGAGGAGCTTTCTTT.

V gene TRBV5-5 combines with J gene TRBJ1-4; weak D call: TRBD1 (6 bases). The CDR3 is 15 residues long. Germline CDR1 SGHKS, CDR2 YYEKEE (reference sequence). V was clipped by 5 bases and J by 4 bases, with 15 bases between them. CDR3 in DNA: TGTGCCAGCAGTAGAGCGGACAGCTATAATGAAAAACTGTTTTTT. It encodes CASSRADSYNEKLFF. The variable domain in full, completed from reference TRBV5-5 and TRBJ1-4, reads DAGVTQSPTHLIKTRGQQVTLRCSPISGHKSVSWYQQVLGQGPQFIFQYYEKEERGRGNFPDRFSARQFPNYSSELNVNALLLGDSALYLCASSRADSYNEKLFFGSGTQLSVL.

The rearrangement uses TRBV3-1 (or the pseudogene TRBV3-2) and TRBJ1-6; D remains ambiguous. V lost 1 base and J lost 11, with 15 bases in between. The CDR3 has 15 amino acids. Germline CDR1 reads LGHDT; CDR2 reads YNNKEL (reference sequence). DNA for the CDR3: TGTGCCAGCAGCCAAGCCCCGGGAGGCGGGCCACCCCTCCACTTT. The encoded protein is CASSQAPGGGPPLHF.

CDR3 loop: CASSTGVQETQYF. DNA of the CDR3: TGTGCCAGCTCTACAGGGGTACAAGAGACCCAGTACTTC. V usage is TRBV18 and J usage is TRBJ2-5; 7 bases match TRBD1. The germline gives CDR1 KGHSH, CDR2 LQKENI. This CDR3 is built from 13 residues. The V segment lost 6 bases and the J segment 2 bases; nucleotides outside the gene matches: 3.

This chain uses TRBV5-1 with TRBJ1-5; 11 bases fit TRBD1. CDR3 length equals 16 residues. Germline V gives CDR1 SGHRS, CDR2 YFSETQ. V gave up 0 bases and J gave up 6 bases; unmatched junction bases: 5. The CDR3 loop reads CASSLGGTGGGQPQHF. The CDR3, as DNA: TGCGCCAGCAGCTTGGGCGGGACAGGGGGTGGTCAGCCCCAGCATTTT.

The rearrangement links TRBV2 to TRBJ1-1; D unresolved. There are 13 residues in the CDR3. V was shortened by 3 bases and J by 0 bases, with 5 bases between the two germline ends. The germline V gene encodes CDR1 SNHLY and CDR2 FYNNEI. Written as DNA, the CDR3 is TGTGCCAGCAGTGAGTATATGAACACTGAAGCTTTCTTT. Translation gives CASSEYMNTEAFF. Using reference TRBV2 and TRBJ1-1 for the parts outside the CDR3, the full variable domain is EPEVTQTPSHQVTQMGQEVILRCVPISNHLYFYWYRQILGQKVEFLVSFYNNEISEKSEIFDDQFSVERPDGSNFTLKIRSTKLEDSAMYFCASSEYMNTEAFFGQGTRLTVV.

V and J are TRBV29-1 and TRBJ2-2, with TRBD1 identical over 8 bases. V lost 6 bases to trimming and J lost 5 bases; unmatched junction nucleotides: 11. Germline loops: CDR1 SQVTM, CDR2 ANQGSEA. The CDR3 length is 15 residues. CDR3 coding DNA: TGCAGCGTCGAATTTACAGGGGGAAAGACCGGGGAGCTGTTTTTT. Translating it yields CSVEFTGGKTGELFF.

This clone was detected only once. V and J are TRBV24-1 and TRBJ2-5, with 8 bases matching TRBD2. The CDR3 has 14 amino acids. Germline V CDR1 and CDR2: KGHDR, SFDVKD. V trimming: 3 bases; J trimming: 3 bases; junction bases outside the gene matches: 2. The CDR3 region has the DNA TGTGCCACCAGTGATCCGGGGGGGAAAGAGACCCAGTACTTC. It specifies CATSDPGGKETQYF.

The chain links TRBV18 to TRBJ2-3; D may be TRBD2 (5 bases). Germline assignment: CDR1 KGHSH and CDR2 LQKENI. V was cut by 0 bases and J by 0 bases, with 10 bases left in between. The CDR3 sequence is 16 residues long. The CDR3: CASSPPIRTSTDTQYF. CDR3 sequence (DNA): TGTGCCAGCTCACCACCGATCAGGACTAGCACAGATACGCAGTATTTT.

This clone was seen a few times. The chain is built from TRBV27 and TRBJ1-1; no clear D gene. The CDR3 sequence is 16 residues long. Trimming shortened V by 1 base and J by 1 base, and 13 bases separated the two germline ends. Germline V CDR1 and CDR2: MNHEY, SMNVEV (reference sequence). The CDR3 coding sequence is TGTGCCAGCAGTTTATTGGCCCGAACCTCGAACACTGAAGCTTTCTTT. Translating it yields CASSLLARTSNTEAFF.

This clone was recorded only once. The chain links TRBV7-2 to TRBJ2-1, with TRBD2 matching over 10 bases. The V gene's germline CDR1 is SGHTA and CDR2 FQGNSA. The CDR3 is 15 residues long. Trimming at V came to 5 bases and at J to 2 bases, leaving 3 bases not matched to a gene. CDR3 region: CASSISGRPYNEQFF. DNA for the CDR3: TGTGCCAGCAGCATTAGCGGGAGGCCCTACAATGAGCAGTTCTTC.

The chain links TRBV7-9 to TRBJ2-7, with D hard to call. Trimming took off 1 base at V and 8 bases at J, with 9 bases between the two ends. The germline V gene has CDR1 SEHNR and CDR2 FQNEAQ (reference sequence). CDR3 length: 12 amino acids. The CDR3 loop is CASSLDSTQQYF. DNA for the CDR3: TGTGCCAGCAGCTTAGACAGCACACAGCAGTACTTC.

The chain carries TRBV18 and TRBJ2-1; 13 bases map to TRBD2. The junction had 9 bases not matched to a gene; V was cut back by 5 bases and J by 5 bases. CDR3 length: 17 residues. Per the germline V gene, CDR1 is KGHSH and CDR2 is LQKENI. For the CDR3, the DNA is TGTGCCAGCTCAAGACTAGCGGGGGGCCCCCAAAACAATGAGCAGTTCTTC. It is translated as CASSRLAGGPQNNEQFF.

J is TRBJ1-2 and V is TRBV5-1; D might be TRBD1 (5 bases). V lost 3 bases and J 7 bases, leaving 13 bases between the germline ends. The germline V gene encodes CDR1 SGHRS and CDR2 YFSETQ. This CDR3 is built from 13 residues. The chain's CDR3 is CASSSPGGVGYTF. The CDR3 DNA reads TGCGCCAGCAGCTCGCCCGGGGGTGTTGGCTACACCTTC.

V and J are TRBV30 and TRBJ2-2; no reliable D call. The V and J ends lost 5 bases and 9 bases respectively, with 10 bases between them. Germline V CDR1 and CDR2: GTSNPN, SVGIG (reference sequence). The CDR3 totals 11 residues. The CDR3 here is CAWAPTRELFF. The CDR3 coding sequence is TGTGCCTGGGCCCCGACTCGGGAGCTGTTTTTT.